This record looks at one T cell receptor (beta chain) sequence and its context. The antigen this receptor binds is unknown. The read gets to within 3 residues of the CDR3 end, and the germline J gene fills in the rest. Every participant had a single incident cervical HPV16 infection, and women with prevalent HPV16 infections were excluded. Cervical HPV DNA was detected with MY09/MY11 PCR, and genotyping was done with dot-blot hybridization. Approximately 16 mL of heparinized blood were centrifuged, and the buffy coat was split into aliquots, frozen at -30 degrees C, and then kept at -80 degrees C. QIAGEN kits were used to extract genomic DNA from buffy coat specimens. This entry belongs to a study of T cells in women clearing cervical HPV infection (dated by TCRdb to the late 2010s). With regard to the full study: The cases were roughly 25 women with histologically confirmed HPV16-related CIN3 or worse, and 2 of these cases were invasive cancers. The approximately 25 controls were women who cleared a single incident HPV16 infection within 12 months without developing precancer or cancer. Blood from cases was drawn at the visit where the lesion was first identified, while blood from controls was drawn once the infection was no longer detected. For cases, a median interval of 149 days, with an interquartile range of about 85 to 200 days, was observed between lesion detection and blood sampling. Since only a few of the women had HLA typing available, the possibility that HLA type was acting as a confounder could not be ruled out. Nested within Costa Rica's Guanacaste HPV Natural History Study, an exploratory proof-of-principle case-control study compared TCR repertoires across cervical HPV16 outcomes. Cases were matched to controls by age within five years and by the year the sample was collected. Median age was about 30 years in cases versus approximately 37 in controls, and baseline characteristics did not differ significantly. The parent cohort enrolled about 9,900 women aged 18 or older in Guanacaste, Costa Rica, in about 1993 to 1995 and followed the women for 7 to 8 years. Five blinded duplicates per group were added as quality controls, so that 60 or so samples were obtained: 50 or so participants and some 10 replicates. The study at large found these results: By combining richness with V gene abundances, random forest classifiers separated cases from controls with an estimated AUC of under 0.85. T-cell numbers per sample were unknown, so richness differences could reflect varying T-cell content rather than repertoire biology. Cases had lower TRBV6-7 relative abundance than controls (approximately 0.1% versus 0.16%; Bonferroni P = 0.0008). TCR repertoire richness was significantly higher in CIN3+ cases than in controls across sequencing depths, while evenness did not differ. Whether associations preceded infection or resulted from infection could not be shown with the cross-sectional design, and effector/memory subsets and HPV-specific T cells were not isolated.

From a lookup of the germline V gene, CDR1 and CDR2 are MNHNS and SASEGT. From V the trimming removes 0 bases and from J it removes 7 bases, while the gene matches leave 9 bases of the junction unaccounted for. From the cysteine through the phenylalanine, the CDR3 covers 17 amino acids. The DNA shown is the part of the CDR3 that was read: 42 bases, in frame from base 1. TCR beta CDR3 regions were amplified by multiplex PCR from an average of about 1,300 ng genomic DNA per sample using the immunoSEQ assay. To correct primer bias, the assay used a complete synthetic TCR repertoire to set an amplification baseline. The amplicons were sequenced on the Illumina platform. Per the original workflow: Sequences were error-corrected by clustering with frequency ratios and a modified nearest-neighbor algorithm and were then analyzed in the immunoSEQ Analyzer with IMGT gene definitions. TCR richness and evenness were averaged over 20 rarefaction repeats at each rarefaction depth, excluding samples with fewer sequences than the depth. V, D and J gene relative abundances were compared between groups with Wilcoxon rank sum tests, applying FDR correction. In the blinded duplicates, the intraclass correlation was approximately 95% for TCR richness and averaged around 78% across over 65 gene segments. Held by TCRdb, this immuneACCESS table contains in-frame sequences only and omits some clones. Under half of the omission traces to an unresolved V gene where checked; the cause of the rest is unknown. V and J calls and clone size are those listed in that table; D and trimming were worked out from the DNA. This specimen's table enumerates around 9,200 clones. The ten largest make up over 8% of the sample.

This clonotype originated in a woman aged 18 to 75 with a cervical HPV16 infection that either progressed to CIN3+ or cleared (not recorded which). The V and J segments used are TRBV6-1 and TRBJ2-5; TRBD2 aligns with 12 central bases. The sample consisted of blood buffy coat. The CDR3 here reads CASSEAPSGGAGGTQYF. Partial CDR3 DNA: TGTGCCAGCAGTGAAGCCCCTAGCGGGGGGGCCGGAGGGACC.